This T cell receptor beta chain was found in a study of cytomegalovirus exposure and HLA in healthy donors (dated by TCRdb to about 2017). Turning to the overall study: In an earlier analysis of approximately 640 of the donors, 250 to 350 Gb of sequence data and 100 million or so unique TCR beta sequences from roughly 190 million T cells were reported. A separate validation cohort of roughly 130 different subjects was used in addition to the approximately 700-subject first cohort. On average, roughly 250,000 unique TCR beta nucleotide sequences were sequenced per donor among a few hundred genotyped donors of the cohort, with approximately 18% of those sequences being non-productive. The number of donors typed differed by locus, with about 629-640 for A, B, C, DRB1 and DQB1, more than 500 for DQA1, about 610 for DPA1, and 472 for DPB1. To decide whether each TCR beta V gene segment behaved as functional or pseudogenic, an earlier analysis of several hundred of the donors relied on high-throughput TCR beta sequencing. About five DR-DQ haplotypes were treated as single units for association and clustering because of strong linkage in the cohort. Genome-wide SNP genotypes for about 55% of the 666 donors were used in a later genetic analysis, which treated that subset as a discovery cohort. An early release that covered about 600 HLA-typed donors contained approximately 300 gigabases of sequencing data and tens of millions of unique TCR sequences. Donor age, sex, ethnicity and CMV serostatus were collected together with the repertoire data. All discovery cohort repertoires had been generated using a single sequencing platform. HLA typing included class I and class II loci at four-digit resolution. The aim of the study was to test whether cataloging public T cell receptors could identify signatures of past pathogen exposure. To predict cytomegalovirus infection status, the study brought together high-throughput TCR immunosequencing, statistical association of individual TCRs with disease status, and machine learning. The genetic ancestry cluster associated with self-reported Caucasian donors included around four fifths of the roughly 390 genotyped donors. In a later analysis, previously published TCR beta repertoires from 600 to 850 donors were re-analyzed and high-resolution HLA genotyping was added so that TCR occurrence patterns could be studied. The later analysis used no new phenotypic data to find candidate immune exposures, relying instead on TCR beta sequences and their occurrence across donors. The T cell repertoires of 700 or so subjects were profiled by immunosequencing and related to cytomegalovirus serostatus. Study-wide findings and limitations: In an earlier analysis of about 600 of the donors, most TCR beta V segments appeared in productive rearrangements about 87% or about 30% of the time, broadly matching IMGT annotations. When HLA alleles, especially DR and DQ, strongly co-occurred, TCR associations were difficult to assign to individual alleles. A later genetic analysis reported fewer N-insertions in productive TCRs among donors in an Asian-associated ancestry cluster than the roughly 720-donor mean. In a later analysis, TCR association rates were found to vary across HLA loci, with the most associated TCRs seen for DRB1 alleles and the fewest for HLA-C alleles. Immune exposure information for the cohort was limited to CMV serostatus. A total of fewer than 200 TCR beta chains were listed by the study as associated with cytomegalovirus. Across donors, most TCR sequences were observed very rarely, whereas some public TCRs were present in many individuals. A later analysis found that most CMV-associated TCR beta chains appeared HLA-restricted, with HLA associations seemingly driven largely by CMV exposure. A few of the identified cytomegalovirus-associated TCR beta chains were confirmed in vitro to be specific for cytomegalovirus antigens. A further reported finding was that TCR beta sequences accurately predicted the HLA-A and HLA-B alleles for most subjects in the first cohort. In a later analysis, several top co-occurrence clusters were reported to appear linked to parvovirus B19, influenza, CMV and Epstein-Barr virus. A cluster of highly shared sequence variants was judged likely to represent a technical artifact of the sequencing pipeline. Sequencing depth was assumed to be roughly uniform across donors in the presence/absence analyses, though that assumption may not hold. Compared with equally common non-associated chains, HLA-associated TCR beta chains in a later analysis were more clonally expanded and had lower generation probabilities. Because some donors lacked HLA typing at each locus, the association tests relied only on the typed subset. The classifier was reported to diagnose cytomegalovirus status with high specificity and sensitivity in both the original cohort and the validation cohort. About 15 rarely observed V segments, including chromosome 9 orphons, were excluded from the earlier analysis of a few hundred of the donors because counts were too low. The 87-base-pair reads could not distinguish some IMGT-functional V segments, including TRBV6-2 and TRBV6-3, so those segments were excluded. In a later genetic analysis, a missense DCLRE1C variant was associated with V-gene and J-gene trimming of TCR beta chains, and the association was replicated in an independent cohort. The cohort was sequenced for TCR beta chains only, and without alpha or paired-chain data the features that could be detected were limited. According to the authors, the approach could potentially be generalized to other disease states and immunological phenotypes. Linkage disequilibrium might explain the correlated functional status among segregating V segments, but an unknown experimental factor could not be ruled out. In a later analysis, around 17,000 TCR beta sequences were associated with specific HLA alleles at a false discovery rate of 0.05.

The cohort was made up of around 720 healthy bone marrow donors. At the time of sampling, all cohort members were nominally healthy, though unrecorded immune exposures were likely present. The donor tested CMV seronegative and was one of the 352 seronegative cohort members. Each donor provided a peripheral blood sample, and peripheral blood mononuclear cells were used for TCR beta sequencing. The Qiagen DNeasy Blood Extraction Kit was used to extract genomic DNA from the blood cell samples. With respect to this clone: No antigen is known for it. Base qualities were left out, and no much larger clone turns up one base away.

The library was obtained by the immunoSEQ multiplex PCR assay. For the multiplex PCR, a mixture combining 60 forward primers for TCR Vbeta segments and 13 reverse primers for TCR Jbeta segments was used. The CDR3 region of rearranged TCR beta genes was amplified from genomic DNA with a multiplex PCR assay. Amplified TCR beta libraries were sequenced as 87-base-pair reads on the Illumina HiSeq System. The authors processed their data as follows. A later analysis tallied roughly 78 million unique TCR beta chains across the 650 to 750 repertoires, and about 10 million of those chains were shared by two or more donors. Raw reads were error-corrected and collapsed into unique sequences with a nearest-neighbor algorithm that merged closely related sequences to remove PCR and sequencing errors. Alignment of CDR3 sequences to IMGT reference sequences was used to assign V, D and J gene segments. For a sequence to be retained, a match of at least six nucleotides to both a V gene segment and a J gene segment was required. A rearrangement counted as productive if the CDR3 had no stop codons and remained in frame with V and J, and every other rearrangement counted as non-productive. Following IMGT convention, CDR3 was defined as the stretch from the second conserved V-encoded cysteine to the conserved J-encoded phenylalanine. In an earlier analysis of approximately 500 of the donors, sequences lacking an unambiguous match to a single V gene segment were excluded. An earlier analysis of 587 of the donors classified V segments as functional when productive rearrangements were above 56.7% and as segregating when the standard deviation between donors was above 5%. A statistical classification framework was developed to diagnose cytomegalovirus status using the catalog of TCR beta chain sequences. V and J gene assignment, in a later analysis, came from comparing TCR nucleotide sequences with IMGT/GENE-DB human TR gene sequences. In a later analysis, CDR3 sequences and most-parsimonious VDJ recombination scenarios were assigned using the TCRdist pipeline. In a later analysis, each TCR beta chain was defined by its CDR3 amino acid sequence together with its V-gene family, and reads lacking a unique V-gene family were excluded. A later analysis removed over 500 highly shared, low-generation-probability nucleotide sequences to deal with suspected cross-contamination and a sequencing artifact. For each public chain, a later analysis derived a clonal expansion index from normalized ranks of inferred template counts within each repertoire. In a later analysis, generation probabilities were computed using a VDJ recombination model fitted to out-of-frame rearrangements, and the results were checked against IGoR. In a later analysis, TCR-TCR, TCR-HLA and TCR-CMV co-occurrence was scored with hypergeometric tests, and a repertoire-size bias correction was applied to TCR pairs. In a later analysis, false discovery rates were estimated by permuting HLA or CMV assignments 20 times. In a later analysis, co-occurring TCRs were grouped with DBSCAN, and TCRdist sequence similarity was added when clustering was performed within HLA-allele-positive subsets. Repertoires with fewer than 30,000 or more than 120,000 public chains were left out of co-occurrence clustering, as were five repertoires with anomalous nucleotide sharing. Not all clones reach the TCRdb copy of this immuneACCESS table, which keeps in-frame sequences only. Checked studies attribute under half of the gap to unresolved V genes and leave the rest unexplained. The V and J calls and the clone size are those of that table, but D and trimming were determined from the DNA. Across this sample there are roughly 200,000 clones, with almost 85% seen only once. The ten most abundant clones make up more than 0.5% of the sample.

The cysteine opens and the phenylalanine closes a CDR3 of 15 amino acids. CDR3 DNA is the only sequence kept; it has 45 bases, read in frame from the first base. Trimming leaves V shorter by 5 bases and J shorter by 2 bases, with the junction holding 8 bases beyond the gene matches. CDR1 SGHDN and CDR2 FVKESK are derived from the germline V gene. Sequencing used PBMCs. The receptor's source is a woman aged 35 to 49 in good health and CMV-seronegative. The chain is encoded by TRBV14 joined to TRBJ2-7; 8 junctional bases match TRBD2. At the DNA level, the sequence is TGTGCCAGCAGCAGATCTAGCGGGCTAACCTACGAGCAGTACTTC. This sequence encodes CASSRSSGLTYEQYF.